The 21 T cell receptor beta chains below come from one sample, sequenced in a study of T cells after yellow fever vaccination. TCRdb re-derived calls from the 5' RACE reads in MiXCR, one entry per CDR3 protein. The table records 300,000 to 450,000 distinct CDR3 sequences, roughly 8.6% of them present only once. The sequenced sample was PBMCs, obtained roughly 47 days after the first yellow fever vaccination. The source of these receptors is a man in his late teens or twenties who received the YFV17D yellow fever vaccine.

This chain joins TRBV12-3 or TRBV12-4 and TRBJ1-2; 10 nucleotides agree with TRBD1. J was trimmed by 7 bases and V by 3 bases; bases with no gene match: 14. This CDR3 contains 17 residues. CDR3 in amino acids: CASSFFSGTGALRGYTF. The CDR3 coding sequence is TGTGCCAGCAGTTTCTTTTCCGGGACAGGGGCTCTTCGTGGCTACACCTTC.

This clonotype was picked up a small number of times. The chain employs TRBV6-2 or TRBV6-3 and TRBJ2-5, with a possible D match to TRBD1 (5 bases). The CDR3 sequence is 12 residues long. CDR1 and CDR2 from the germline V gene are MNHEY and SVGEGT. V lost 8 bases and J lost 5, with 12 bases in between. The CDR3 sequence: CASAQGRETQYF. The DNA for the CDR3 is TGTGCCAGCGCCCAGGGTCGGGAGACCCAGTACTTC.

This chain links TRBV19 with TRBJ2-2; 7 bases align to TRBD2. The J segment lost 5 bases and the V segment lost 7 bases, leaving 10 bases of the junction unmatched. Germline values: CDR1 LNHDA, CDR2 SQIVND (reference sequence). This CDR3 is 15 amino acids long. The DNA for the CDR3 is TGTGCCAGTACTCTGGGGGAGGGCCTGACCGGGGAGCTGTTTTTT. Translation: CASTLGEGLTGELFF.

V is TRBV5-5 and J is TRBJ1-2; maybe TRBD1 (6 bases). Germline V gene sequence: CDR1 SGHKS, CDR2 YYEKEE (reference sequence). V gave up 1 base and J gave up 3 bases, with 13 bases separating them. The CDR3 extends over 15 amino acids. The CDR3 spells CASSLTRGEDYGYTF. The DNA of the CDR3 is TGTGCCAGCAGCTTGACCAGGGGAGAAGACTATGGCTACACCTTC.

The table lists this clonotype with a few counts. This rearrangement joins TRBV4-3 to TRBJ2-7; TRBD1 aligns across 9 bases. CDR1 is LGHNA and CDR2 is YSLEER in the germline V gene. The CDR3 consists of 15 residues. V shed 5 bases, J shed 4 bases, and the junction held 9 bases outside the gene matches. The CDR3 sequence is CASSKLGQGIYEQYF. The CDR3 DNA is TGCGCCAGCAGCAAATTAGGACAGGGGATATACGAGCAGTACTTC.

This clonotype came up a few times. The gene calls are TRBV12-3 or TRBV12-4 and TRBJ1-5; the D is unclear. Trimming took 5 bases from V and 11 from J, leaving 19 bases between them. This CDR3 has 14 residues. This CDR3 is CASSPGATSGTQHF. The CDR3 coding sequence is TGTGCCAGCAGTCCCGGAGCCACCTCCGGGACCCAGCATTTT.

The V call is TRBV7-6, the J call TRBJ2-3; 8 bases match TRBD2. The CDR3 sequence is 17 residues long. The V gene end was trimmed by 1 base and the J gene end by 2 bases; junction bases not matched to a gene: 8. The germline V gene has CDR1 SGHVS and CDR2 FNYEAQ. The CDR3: CASSLGPSGGYTDTQYF. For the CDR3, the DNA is TGTGCCAGCAGCTTAGGGCCCAGCGGGGGATACACAGATACGCAGTATTTT.

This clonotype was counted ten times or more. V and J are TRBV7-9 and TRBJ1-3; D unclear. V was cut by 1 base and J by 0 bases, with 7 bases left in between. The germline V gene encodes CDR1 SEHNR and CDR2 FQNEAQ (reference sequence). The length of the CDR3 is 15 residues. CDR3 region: CASSLGTVSGNTIYF. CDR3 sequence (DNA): TGTGCCAGCAGCTTAGGGACGGTCTCTGGAAACACCATATATTTT.

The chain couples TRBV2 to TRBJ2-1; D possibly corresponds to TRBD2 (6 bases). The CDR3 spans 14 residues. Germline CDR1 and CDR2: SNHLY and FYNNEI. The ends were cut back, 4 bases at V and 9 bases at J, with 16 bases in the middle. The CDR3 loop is CASSGDWPLLEQFF. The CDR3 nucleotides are TGTGCCAGCAGTGGGGACTGGCCGCTCCTTGAGCAGTTCTTC.

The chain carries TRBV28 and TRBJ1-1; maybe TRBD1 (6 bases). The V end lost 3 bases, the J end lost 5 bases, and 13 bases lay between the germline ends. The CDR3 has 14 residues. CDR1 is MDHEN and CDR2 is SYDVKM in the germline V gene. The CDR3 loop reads CASSLATGWTEAFF. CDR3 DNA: TGTGCCAGCAGTTTGGCCACAGGGTGGACTGAAGCTTTCTTT. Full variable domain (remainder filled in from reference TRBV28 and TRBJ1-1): DVKVTQSSRYLVKRTGEKVFLECVQDMDHENMFWYRQDPGLGLRLIYFSYDVKMKEKGDIPEGYSVSREKKERFSLILESASTNQTSMYLCASSLATGWTEAFFGQGTRLTVV.

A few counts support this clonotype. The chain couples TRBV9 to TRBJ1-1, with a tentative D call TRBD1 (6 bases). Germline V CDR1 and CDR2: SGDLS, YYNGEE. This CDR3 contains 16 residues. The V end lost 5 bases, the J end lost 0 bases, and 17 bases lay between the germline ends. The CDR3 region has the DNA TGTGCCAGCAGTGCAAAACAGGGTGACGTGAACACTGAAGCTTTCTTT. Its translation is CASSAKQGDVNTEAFF.

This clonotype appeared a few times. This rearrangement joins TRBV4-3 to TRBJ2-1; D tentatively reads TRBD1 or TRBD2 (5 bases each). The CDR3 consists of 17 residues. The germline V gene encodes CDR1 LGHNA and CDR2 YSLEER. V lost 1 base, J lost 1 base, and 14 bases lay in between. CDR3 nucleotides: TGCGCCAGCAGCCAAGCACGGGGCGCCGGGTCCTACAATGAGCAGTTCTTC. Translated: CASSQARGAGSYNEQFF.

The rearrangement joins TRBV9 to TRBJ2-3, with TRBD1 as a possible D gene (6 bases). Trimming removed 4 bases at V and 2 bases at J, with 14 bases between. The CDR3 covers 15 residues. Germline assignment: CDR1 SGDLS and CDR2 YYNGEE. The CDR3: CASSWWDTDTDTQYF. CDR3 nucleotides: TGTGCCAGCAGCTGGTGGGACACCGACACAGATACGCAGTATTTT.

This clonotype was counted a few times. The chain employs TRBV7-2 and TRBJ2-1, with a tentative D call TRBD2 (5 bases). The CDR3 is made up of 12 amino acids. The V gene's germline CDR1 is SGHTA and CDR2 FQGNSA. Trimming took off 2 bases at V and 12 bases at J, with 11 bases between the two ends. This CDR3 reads CASSLFSAAQFF. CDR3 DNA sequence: TGTGCCAGCAGCTTATTTAGCGCTGCGCAGTTCTTC.

The CDR3 sequence: CASLAGGSRDTQYF. CDR3 nucleotides: TGTGCCAGTCTGGCGGGGGGCTCTAGAGATACGCAGTATTTT. The chain combines TRBV28 with TRBJ2-3; TRBD2 aligns across 8 bases. Losses at the gene ends were 9 bases for V and 5 bases for J; bases not matched to a gene: 10. Germline V gene lookup returns CDR1 MDHEN and CDR2 SYDVKM. This CDR3 comprises 14 residues.

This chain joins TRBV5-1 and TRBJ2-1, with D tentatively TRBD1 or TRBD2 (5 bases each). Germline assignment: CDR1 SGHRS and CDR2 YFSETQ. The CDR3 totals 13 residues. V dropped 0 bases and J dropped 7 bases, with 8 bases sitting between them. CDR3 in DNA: TGCGCCAGCAGCTTGGGGGACGGAAATGAGCAGTTCTTC. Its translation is CASSLGDGNEQFF.

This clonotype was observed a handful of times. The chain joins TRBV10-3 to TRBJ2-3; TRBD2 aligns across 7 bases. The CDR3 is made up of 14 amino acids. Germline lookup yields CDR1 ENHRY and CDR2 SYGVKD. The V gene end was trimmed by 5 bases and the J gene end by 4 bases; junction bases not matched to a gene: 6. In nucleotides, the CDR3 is TGTGCCATCAGTCTCTTGGGGGGGGCAGATACGCAGTATTTT. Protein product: CAISLLGGADTQYF.

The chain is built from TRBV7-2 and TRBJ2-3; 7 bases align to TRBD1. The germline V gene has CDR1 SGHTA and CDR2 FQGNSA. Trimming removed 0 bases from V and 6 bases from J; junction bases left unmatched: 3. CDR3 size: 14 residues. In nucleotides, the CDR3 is TGTGCCAGCAGCTTAGCAGGGGGCGACGATACGCAGTATTTT. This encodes CASSLAGGDDTQYF.

The CDR3 spells CSATPMNTEAFF. The CDR3 coding sequence is TGCAGTGCTACACCCATGAACACTGAAGCTTTCTTT. This chain links TRBV20-1 with TRBJ1-1; D not certain. This CDR3 region has 12 residues. Trimming took off 4 bases at V and 0 bases at J, with 6 bases between the two ends. CDR1 is DFQATT, CDR2 SNEGSKA, per germline (reference sequence).

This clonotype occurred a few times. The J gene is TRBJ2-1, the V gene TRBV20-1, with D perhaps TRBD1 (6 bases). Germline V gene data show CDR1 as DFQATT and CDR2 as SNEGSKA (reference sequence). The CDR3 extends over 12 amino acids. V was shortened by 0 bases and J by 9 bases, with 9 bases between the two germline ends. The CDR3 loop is CSARDLGAEQFF. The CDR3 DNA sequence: TGCAGTGCTAGAGATCTGGGGGCTGAGCAGTTCTTC.

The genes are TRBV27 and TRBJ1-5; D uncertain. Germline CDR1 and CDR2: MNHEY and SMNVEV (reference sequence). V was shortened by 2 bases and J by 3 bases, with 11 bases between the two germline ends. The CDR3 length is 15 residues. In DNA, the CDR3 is TGTGCCAGCAGTTTAGTTGCCGGTTACAATCAGCCCCAGCATTTT. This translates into CASSLVAGYNQPQHF.